The 21 T cell receptor beta chains reported below all come from one sample, sequenced in a study of T cell changes during pregnancy in multiple sclerosis. Measured with immunoSEQ multiplex PCR; TCRdb has only the in-frame clones, and not every one. This sample has about 41,000 clones; 89% occur once, and the top ten carry 0.5% to 0.65%. This specimen consisted of CD4+ T cells from peripheral blood mononuclear cells, obtained in the first trimester of pregnancy. The receptors originated from a female donor with multiple sclerosis, enrolled in a pregnancy study.

The chain couples TRBV7-6 to TRBJ2-1; a possible D gene is TRBD2 (5 bases). The CDR3 length is 16 residues. Looked up from germline, CDR1 is SGHVS and CDR2 is FNYEAQ. The V gene lost 5 bases and the J gene lost 2 bases, with 16 bases spanning the gap. CDR3 loop: CASSLIRWETYNEQFF. DNA for the CDR3: TGTGCCAGCAGCCTCATTAGATGGGAGACCTACAATGAGCAGTTCTTC.

The chain joins TRBV28 to TRBJ1-2; D is perhaps TRBD1 (5 bases). Germline-derived CDR1 and CDR2 are MDHEN and SYDVKM. V shed 4 bases and J shed 5 bases, with 17 bases lying between them. The CDR3 loop spans 15 amino acids. CDR3 protein: CASSSAGLLRYGYTF. The CDR3 DNA is TGTGCCAGCAGTTCCGCGGGACTCCTGAGGTATGGCTACACCTTC.

The V and J genes are TRBV6-1 and TRBJ2-3; 9 bases agree with TRBD1. V trimming: 4 bases; J trimming: 6 bases; junction bases outside the gene matches: 8. This CDR3 spans 15 amino acids. CDR1 MNHNS and CDR2 SASEGT come from the germline V gene. CDR3 loop: CASSVGQGRLDTQYF. The CDR3 nucleotides are TGTGCCAGCAGTGTGGGACAGGGTAGATTGGATACGCAGTATTTT.

The chain carries TRBV5-8 and TRBJ1-4; D remains unclear. There are 15 residues in the CDR3. Germline V lookup: CDR1 SGHTS, CDR2 YDEGEE. The V end was cut by 4 bases, the J end by 8 bases, with 18 bases between. CDR3 region: CASSPLGWAKEKLFF. The CDR3, as DNA: TGTGCCAGCAGCCCCCTTGGATGGGCGAAGGAAAAACTGTTTTTT.

This chain connects TRBV18 to TRBJ1-5; 7 bases map to TRBD1. The CDR3 consists of 17 residues. V trimming: 3 bases; J trimming: 4 bases; junction bases outside the gene matches: 12. In germline, CDR1 is KGHSH, CDR2 LQKENI. The CDR3: CASSPLPSGTENQPQHF. The CDR3 nucleotides read TGTGCCAGCTCACCTCTTCCCTCCGGGACAGAAAATCAGCCCCAGCATTTT.

This clone appeared once. The V call is TRBV28, the J call TRBJ2-5; D possibly corresponds to TRBD1 (6 bases). The CDR3 has 15 residues. Trimming took 7 bases from V and 4 from J, leaving 19 bases between them. Germline V gene sequence: CDR1 MDHEN, CDR2 SYDVKM. CDR3 in DNA: TGTGCCAGCACCACCGCCGGGTTAGGGGGAGAGACCCAGTACTTC. Protein product: CASTTAGLGGETQYF.

This clone was seen only a few times. The V call is TRBV14, the J call TRBJ2-1, with D possibly matching TRBD2 (5 bases). Trimming removed 1 base from V and 6 bases from J, with 19 bases in between. The germline V gene has CDR1 SGHDN and CDR2 FVKESK. CDR3 length: 17 amino acids. CDR3 protein: CASSQVARRTLFNEQFF. CDR3 nucleotide sequence: TGTGCCAGCAGCCAAGTGGCGAGGCGGACTCTCTTCAATGAGCAGTTCTTC.

The gene calls are TRBV10-2 and TRBJ1-3; 7 nucleotides match TRBD1. V was clipped by 4 bases and J by 0 bases; unmatched bases: 9. The CDR3 runs to 17 residues. Germline CDR1 WSHSY, CDR2 SAAADI. The CDR3 DNA follows: TGCGCCAGCAGTGGGTTGGGACAGACCACCTCTGGAAACACCATATATTTT. Translated: CASSGLGQTTSGNTIYF.

This clone was counted only a few times. The gene calls are TRBV7-8 and TRBJ1-2; TRBD1 matches 7 bases. This CDR3 spans 14 amino acids. The germline V gene encodes CDR1 SGHVS and CDR2 FQNEAQ. J gave up 8 bases and V 5 bases, and 11 bases lay outside the gene matches. In nucleotides, the CDR3 is TGTGCCAGCAGCGCTGGGGACAGCCTTCGGGGCTACACCTTC. Translation gives CASSAGDSLRGYTF.

The V gene is TRBV5-4, the J gene TRBJ1-2, with TRBD1 matching 10 bases. The V gene's germline CDR1 is SGHNT and CDR2 YYREEE (reference sequence). The CDR3 totals 16 residues. V was pared by 1 base and J by 8 bases, with 11 bases of the junction left unmatched. Written as DNA, the CDR3 is TGTGCCAGCAGCTTGAAGATCAGTGACAGGGGGCCCGGCTACACCTTC. Its protein product is CASSLKISDRGPGYTF.

The chain joins TRBV9 to TRBJ1-3, with D possibly matching TRBD1 (5 bases). There are 16 residues in the CDR3. Germline V CDR1 and CDR2: SGDLS, YYNGEE. Trimming cost V 3 bases and J 0 bases, with 13 bases left between them. This CDR3 reads CASSDGAPHSGNTIYF. The CDR3 DNA is TGTGCCAGCAGCGATGGGGCACCACACTCTGGAAACACCATATATTTT. The complete variable domain, with remaining parts taken from reference TRBV9 and TRBJ1-3, reads DSGVTQTPKHLITATGQRVTLRCSPRSGDLSVYWYQQSLDQGLQFLIQYYNGEERAKGNILERFSAQQFPDLHSELNLSSLELGDSALYFCASSDGAPHSGNTIYFGEGSWLTVV.

In its sample, this clone was seen once. The rearrangement links TRBV27 to TRBJ2-7, with TRBD2 matching over 12 bases. Germline trimming cut 2 bases from V and 2 bases from J; bases unmatched to any gene: 1. The CDR3 has 15 residues. Germline V gene data show CDR1 as MNHEY and CDR2 as SMNVEV (reference sequence). The CDR3 spells CASSLASGRAYEQYF. CDR3 DNA sequence: TGTGCCAGCAGTTTAGCTAGCGGGAGGGCCTACGAGCAGTACTTC.

This clone was observed once. The rearrangement joins TRBV27 to TRBJ1-3; possibly TRBD1 for D (6 bases). The CDR3 runs 13 residues. In germline, CDR1 is MNHEY, CDR2 SMNVEV (reference sequence). The germline V and J ends were trimmed by 8 bases and 0 bases, with 8 bases remaining between them. The CDR3 bases are TGTGCCAGCGGGACATTCTCTGGAAACACCATATATTTT. Protein product: CASGTFSGNTIYF.

In DNA, the CDR3 is TGCGCCAGCAGCTTTGAGGGAAAATACGAGCAGTACTTC. It codes for CASSFEGKYEQYF. The chain employs TRBV5-1 and TRBJ2-7; maybe TRBD2 (5 bases). In germline, CDR1 is SGHRS, CDR2 YFSETQ. Trimming cost V 2 bases and J 4 bases, with 10 bases left between them. The CDR3 loop spans 13 amino acids.

The CDR3 spells CASRLGRGGNQPQHF. The CDR3 DNA reads as TGTGCCAGCAGACTCGGCAGAGGAGGAAATCAGCCCCAGCATTTT. J is TRBJ1-5 and V is TRBV28; no firm D call. Germline V gene data show CDR1 as MDHEN and CDR2 as SYDVKM. Deletions cut 6 bases from V and 4 bases from J, with 16 bases between. The CDR3 extends over 15 amino acids.

V and J are TRBV30 and TRBJ1-2, with 8 bases lining up with TRBD1. Germline values: CDR1 GTSNPN, CDR2 SVGIG (reference sequence). J gave up 2 bases and V 5 bases, and 10 bases lay outside the gene matches. The CDR3 has 15 residues. The DNA for the CDR3 is TGTGCCTGGGGGACGGACAGGGTAGTAAACTATGGCTACACCTTC. It translates to CAWGTDRVVNYGYTF.

J is TRBJ2-5 and V is TRBV28; TRBD2 might be the D (6 bases). Germline V gene lookup returns CDR1 MDHEN and CDR2 SYDVKM. Between the trimmed V and J ends, which lost 7 bases and 4 bases, there was a span of 16 bases. CDR3 length: 14 residues. The CDR3: CASTEGGTTETQYF. The DNA for the CDR3 is TGTGCCAGCACAGAGGGCGGGACCACAGAGACCCAGTACTTC.

V is TRBV7-2 and J is TRBJ2-7; D is undetermined. The V end lost 2 bases, the J end lost 0 bases, and 11 bases lay between the germline ends. CDR1 is SGHTA, CDR2 FQGNSA, per germline. The CDR3 spans 15 residues. CDR3 in DNA: TGTGCCAGCAGCTTAAGCCAGGCCTTCTCCTACGAGCAGTACTTC. It yields the protein CASSLSQAFSYEQYF.

The chain is built from TRBV29-1 and TRBJ2-1; D not resolved. The CDR3 spans 14 residues. The germline V and J ends were trimmed by 1 base and 4 bases, with 11 bases remaining between them. Germline V gene sequence: CDR1 SQVTM, CDR2 ANQGSEA. DNA for the CDR3: TGCAGCGTTGAAGTTATTAAGCTTTACAATGAGCAGTTCTTC. Translation gives CSVEVIKLYNEQFF.

The chain combines TRBV28 with TRBJ2-5, with 7 nucleotides matching TRBD2. After removal of 6 bases from V and 2 bases from J, the junction contained 3 bases not matched to a gene. CDR1 is MDHEN, CDR2 SYDVKM, per germline. The CDR3 extends over 13 amino acids. CDR3 in DNA: TGTGCCAGCAGCCCTAGCGGTCAAGAGACCCAGTACTTC. Amino acids: CASSPSGQETQYF.

The CDR3 spells CATPGVTGANVLTF. The CDR3 DNA sequence: TGTGCCACCCCCGGGGTGACCGGGGCCAACGTCCTGACTTTC. The chain uses TRBV6-6 and TRBJ2-6; a weak D match, TRBD2 (5 bases). In germline, CDR1 is MNHNY, CDR2 SVGAGI (reference sequence). The CDR3 extends over 14 amino acids. V was clipped by 10 bases and J by 4 bases, with 14 bases between them.